This T cell receptor beta chain was recovered during a study of spatial heterogeneity in lung cancer. About this clonotype itself: The junction differs from germline at one of its ends, possibly a read error.

TCRdb used MiXCR to reprocess the 5' RACE reads, holding one entry per CDR3 protein. The repertoire holds 25,000 to 30,000 distinct CDR3 sequences, with around 6% as singletons. Described time point: blood at routine non-recurrence follow-up after resection. Tumor, nontumor lung or frozen PBMC supplied whole RNA, sequenced without sorting. Germline V lookup: CDR1 SGHTA, CDR2 FQGTGA. The CDR3 length is 13 residues. The sequences come from PBMCs, collected at follow-up. This TCR was sampled from a male donor with early-stage non-small cell lung cancer. The V call is TRBV7-3, the J call TRBJ1-6, with D maybe TRBD1 (6 bases). The CDR3 spells CASSVTDRTPLHF. The CDR3 nucleotides read TGTGCCAGCAGCGTAACCGACAGGACGCCCCTCCACTTT.